The present T cell receptor beta chain was sequenced within a study of shared clonotypes between healthy human individuals. About the study: Contributing individuals were a couple of females and three males aged 18 to 49.

Study-level findings and limits: There were few donors, and this limited the genetic and exposure-history diversity represented. Clonotype sharing among donors was thought likely to change with sequencing depth.

How the authors handled the data: From ImmunoSEQ came sequences covering only the junction and carrying no quality scores, so filtering differed. Clones were sequenced by immunoSEQ multiplex PCR, and TCRdb holds only the in-frame ones, with some missing. V and J calls and clone size are given by that table; D and trimming were obtained from the DNA. The sample has about 600,000 clones, around 78% seen once. V was shortened by 1 base and J by 0 bases, with 8 bases between the two germline ends. This CDR3 spans 14 amino acids. Germline assignment: CDR1 SGHDT and CDR2 YYEEEE. With regard to this clone: Its antigen remains unknown.

J is TRBJ2-7 and V is TRBV5-6; D gene ambiguous. This clonotype originated in a woman between 40 and 55 years old in good health. Some clones in this sample may be carry-over from other donors' samples. Sequences were obtained from PBMCs. CDR3 sequence: CASSLLRDSYEQYF. The CDR3 region has the DNA TGTGCCAGCAGCTTGTTAAGGGACTCCTACGAGCAGTACTTC.